The sample holds many counts of the clone carrying this TCR beta chain. Its antigen is unknown. Amplification targeted TCR beta CDR3 regions from RNA transcripts. In the first-round RT-PCR of the TCR CDR3, the HTBI primer set was used. TCRdb re-called the multiplex PCR reads through MiXCR, storing one row per CDR3 protein. This table holds hundreds of thousands of distinct CDR3 sequences, roughly 14% found once. Ophthalmopathy cases met thresholds of Clinical Activity Score at least 3, NOSPECS grade at least 4 and duration under 3 months. Used for diagnoses were clinical symptoms, serum thyroxine and TRAb, thyroid ultrasound and orbital computed tomography. This CDR3 spans 15 amino acids. Germline-derived CDR1 and CDR2 are MNHNS and SASEGT. The ends lost 2 bases at V and 0 bases at J; junction bases unmatched: 4. This record comes from a study of T cells in Graves' hyperthyroidism and ophthalmopathy. About the research overall: Peripheral blood was drawn at first diagnosis, prior to all treatment.

Study results and caveats: Among thyroid clonotypes expanded above 0.001, most also appeared in blood.

This sequence originates from a man in his late teens or twenties with Graves' ophthalmopathy. The sample comprised blood. The gene calls are TRBV6-1 and TRBJ2-7, with 7 bases lining up with TRBD2. The CDR3 DNA reads as TGTGCCAGCAGTGAATTACTAGCGCCCTCCTACGAGCAGTACTTC. Translation: CASSELLAPSYEQYF.